The present TCR beta chain was sequenced within a study of blood T cell repertoires in COVID-19. Assay: immunoSEQ multiplex PCR; the TCRdb copy retains only in-frame clones and omits some. The sample holds about 160,000 clones; roughly 87% are singletons and the top ten take 3% to 4%. This CDR3 contains 13 residues. Trimming cost V 2 bases and J 1 base, with 5 bases left between them. CDR1 and CDR2 (germline): KGHSH, LQKENI. The chain employs TRBV18 and TRBJ1-1; D remains unclear. This TCR derives from a woman aged 60-75 years who had recovered from COVID-19. Source material: peripheral blood. CDR3 bases: TGTGCCAGCTCACCAGCAGGGAACACTGAAGCTTTCTTT. The encoded protein is CASSPAGNTEAFF.